This T cell receptor beta chain was found in a study of PD-1 blockade in classical Hodgkin lymphoma. Points from the study as a whole: Baseline TCR diversity was reportedly lower in newly diagnosed patients than healthy donors.

As for time point: newly diagnosed, previously untreated cHL patient sample. Researchers used magnetic negative selection to pull out pure CD4+ T cells from thawed PBMCs. Comparator PBMCs were from newly diagnosed, untreated classical Hodgkin lymphoma. The repertoire was sequenced with immunoSEQ multiplex PCR; TCRdb's copy has only in-frame clones and lacks some. The sample has about 21,000 clones, around 81% seen once. The V end was cut by 2 bases, the J end by 1 base, with 5 bases between. Germline CDR1 reads ENHRY; CDR2 reads SYGVKD. The length of the CDR3 is 14 residues. As to this clone: Its cognate antigen is unknown.

The specimen sequenced was CD4+ T cells from blood. The chain couples TRBV10-3 to TRBJ1-4, with unresolved D. The source is a human donor with classical Hodgkin lymphoma. CDR3 nucleotide sequence: TGTGCCATCAGTGAGCGGGGAACTAATGAAAAACTGTTTTTT. Protein product: CAISERGTNEKLFF.